This T cell receptor (beta chain) derives from a study of control samples from healthy donors and cancer patients. Method: immunoSEQ multiplex PCR; TCRdb's copy keeps in-frame clones and lacks some. Here the sample spans 150,000 to 180,000 clones, about 94% being singletons. The TCR was taken from a man aged 50 or older in good health. Sample: blood.

CDR3 amino acids: CASSVDREMEQFF. Here the CDR3 DNA reads TGTGCCAGCAGTGTAGACAGGGAGATGGAGCAGTTCTTC. This chain links TRBV6-4 with TRBJ2-1; 7 bases line up with TRBD1. V dropped 4 bases and J dropped 10; count of bases not matched to a gene: 7. In germline, CDR1 is MRHNA, CDR2 SNTAGT. The length of the CDR3 is 13 residues.